This T cell receptor (beta chain) was captured in a study of beta chain features in type 1 diabetes. Across the whole study: When patients were set against healthy donors, age, gender and cell yields were similar.

Findings of the study overall: TCRB CDR3s from Type 1 diabetes patients were moderately but significantly shorter in all four CD4+ subsets.

This clone was seen a handful of times. Its antigen is unknown. One heparinised draw of blood, averaging around 120 mL, came from each donor. Based on CD45RO/CCR7/CD25/CD127/CD95/CD27, CD4+ regulatory, stem cell-like memory, naive and central memory cells were sorted. What was sequenced were expressed TCRB transcripts, since all of the isolated RNA had been reverse transcribed. Sequencing was performed with immunoSEQ multiplex PCR; in TCRdb, only in-frame clones are kept and a portion is missing. The data contain about 190,000 clones, 7.5% to 8.5% of them seen just once; the ten biggest clones take up under 0.55%. Material for sequencing was central memory CD4+ T cells from blood. The sequence came from a young man with type 1 diabetes.

The CDR3 here is CASSLSTTGNTIYF. In DNA, the CDR3 is TGCGCCAGCAGCTTGAGTACAACTGGAAACACCATATATTTT. This chain connects TRBV5-1 to TRBJ1-3; no clear D. V lost 1 base and J 2 bases, leaving 7 bases between the germline ends. CDR3 length: 14 amino acids. CDR1 and CDR2 from the germline V gene are SGHRS and YFSETQ.